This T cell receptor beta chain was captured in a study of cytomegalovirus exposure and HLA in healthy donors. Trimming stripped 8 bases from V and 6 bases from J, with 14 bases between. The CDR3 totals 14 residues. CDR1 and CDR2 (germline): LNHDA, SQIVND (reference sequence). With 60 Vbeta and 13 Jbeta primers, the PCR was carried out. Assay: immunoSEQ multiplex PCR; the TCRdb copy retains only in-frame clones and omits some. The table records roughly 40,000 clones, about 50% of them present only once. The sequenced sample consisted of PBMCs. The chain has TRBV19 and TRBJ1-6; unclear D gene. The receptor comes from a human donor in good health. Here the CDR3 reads CASHPGMVNSPLHF. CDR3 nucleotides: TGTGCCAGTCACCCGGGGATGGTTAATTCACCCCTCCACTTT. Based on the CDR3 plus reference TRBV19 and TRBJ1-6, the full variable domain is DGGITQSPKYLFRKEGQNVTLSCEQNLNHDAMYWYRQDPGQGLRLIYYSQIVNDFQKGDIAEGYSVSREKKESFPLTVTSAQKNPTAFYLCASHPGMVNSPLHFGNGTRLTVT.